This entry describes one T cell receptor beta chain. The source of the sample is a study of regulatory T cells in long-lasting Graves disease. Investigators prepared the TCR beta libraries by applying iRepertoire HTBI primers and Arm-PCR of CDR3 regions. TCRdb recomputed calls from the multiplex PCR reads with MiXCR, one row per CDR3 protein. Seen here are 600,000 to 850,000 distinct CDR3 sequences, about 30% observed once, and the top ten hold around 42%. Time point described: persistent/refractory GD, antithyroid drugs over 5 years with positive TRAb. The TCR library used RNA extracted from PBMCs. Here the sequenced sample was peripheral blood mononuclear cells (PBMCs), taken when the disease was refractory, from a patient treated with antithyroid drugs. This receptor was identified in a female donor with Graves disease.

CDR3 DNA: TGTGCCAGCAGTTCTGACAGCGGCTTCGGGTATGGCTACACCTTC. This translates into CASSSDSGFGYGYTF. This chain connects TRBV2 to TRBJ1-2, with a tentative D call TRBD1 (5 bases). The germline V gene has CDR1 SNHLY and CDR2 FYNNEI. CDR3 length equals 15 residues. The germline V and J ends were trimmed by 5 bases and 5 bases, with 18 bases remaining between them. The whole variable domain, filled in from reference TRBV2 and TRBJ1-2, reads EPEVTQTPSHQVTQMGQEVILRCVPISNHLYFYWYRQILGQKVEFLVSFYNNEISEKSEIFDDQFSVERPDGSNFTLKIRSTKLEDSAMYFCASSSDSGFGYGYTFGSGTRLTVV.